The next 17 T cell receptor beta chains were all read from a single sample in a study of T-cell reconstitution after alpha-beta-depleted transplantation in children (dated by TCRdb to about 2016). The library was made by PCR. Sequencer: Illumina HiSeq 2500. TCR libraries were prepared with molecular barcoding, using unique molecular identifiers to normalize TCRbeta repertoire quantification. TCRdb reworked the public reads: Q25 trimming with fastp, MiXCR clone assembly, productive beta chains retained. Every entry covers one CDR3 protein and lists the most common genes and DNA from its rows. This sample holds fewer than 130,000 distinct CDR3 sequences; about 9.3% were observed only once. Clones ranked in the top ten supply roughly 8% of the sample. The sequenced sample was PBMCs from the stem cell graft donor, obtained from the stem cell graft. Source of these receptors: a human donor who donated a stem cell graft to a child with acute lymphoblastic leukemia.

This clonotype occurred many times. The chain links TRBV10-2 to TRBJ2-3; 9 bases are a match to TRBD2. The CDR3 contains 16 residues. Trimming cost V 5 bases and J 2 bases; bases outside gene matches: 8. Germline CDR1 and CDR2: WSHSY and SAAADI. CDR3 region: CASSFRLAVITDTQYF. The DNA for the CDR3 is TGCGCCAGCAGTTTTCGACTAGCGGTTATCACAGATACGCAGTATTTT.

At least ten counts were recorded for this clonotype. The chain is built from TRBV12-3 or TRBV12-4 and TRBJ1-2, with 10 nucleotides matching TRBD1. This CDR3 contains 16 residues. The V and J ends lost 3 bases and 2 bases, in that order; junction bases with no gene match: 6. The DNA for the CDR3 is TGTGCCAGCAGTTTGGGGACAGGGGCTTTAAACTATGGCTACACCTTC. Translation gives CASSLGTGALNYGYTF.

This clonotype has a count of ten or more. The chain recombines TRBV29-1 with TRBJ2-2; the D is unclear. In germline, CDR1 is SQVTM, CDR2 ANQGSEA. The V end lost 3 bases, the J end lost 5 bases, and 10 bases lay between the germline ends. This CDR3 spans 13 amino acids. The CDR3 nucleotides are TGCAGCGTTGATCCCCCCGGGACCGGGGAGCTGTTTTTT. Protein product: CSVDPPGTGELFF.

This clonotype has at least ten counts. The chain recombines TRBV6-1 with TRBJ2-3; no clear D. V was cut by 0 bases and J by 6 bases, with 7 bases left in between. CDR3 length equals 13 residues. Per the germline V gene, CDR1 is MNHNS and CDR2 is SASEGT. The CDR3 sequence is CASSEAFWDTQYF. Here the CDR3 DNA reads TGTGCCAGCAGTGAAGCGTTTTGGGATACGCAGTATTTT.

This clonotype occurred many times. The chain uses TRBV12-3 or TRBV12-4 and TRBJ2-7, with D perhaps TRBD2 (6 bases). The CDR3 length is 13 residues. V lost 3 bases and J lost 7, with 13 bases in between. The CDR3 coding sequence is TGTGCCAGCAGTTTGAGCGGGTTGGGGGAGCAGTACTTC. Its translation is CASSLSGLGEQYF.

This clonotype has ten or more counts. This sequence joins TRBV28 and TRBJ1-5; D is unclear. The V gene's germline CDR1 is MDHEN and CDR2 SYDVKM. The CDR3 has 15 residues. V was cut by 8 bases and J by 4 bases, with 18 bases left in between. For the CDR3, the DNA is TGTGCCAGCCATAGGGAGCCGGGCAGTAATCAGCCCCAGCATTTT. This gives the protein CASHREPGSNQPQHF.

This clonotype was seen many times. The chain is built from TRBV15 and TRBJ1-4; D call uncertain. Trimming removed 0 bases at V and 6 bases at J, with 14 bases between. This CDR3 spans 16 amino acids. Per the germline V gene, CDR1 is LNHNV and CDR2 is YYDKDF (reference sequence). The CDR3 reads CATSRDDGPSDEKLFF. CDR3 bases: TGTGCCACCAGCAGAGACGACGGTCCATCGGATGAAAAACTGTTTTTT.

This clonotype occurred many times. The V gene is TRBV5-1, the J gene TRBJ2-3; the D gene is possibly TRBD2 (6 bases). Germline loops: CDR1 SGHRS, CDR2 YFSETQ. Trimming stripped 7 bases from V and 5 bases from J, with 17 bases between. There are 14 residues in the CDR3. The CDR3 spells CASGGADYQDTQYF. DNA of the CDR3: TGCGCCAGCGGGGGAGCGGACTACCAAGATACGCAGTATTTT.

This clonotype was observed a few times. The chain links TRBV18 to TRBJ1-5; D is unresolved. The germline V and J ends were trimmed by 1 base and 0 bases, with 7 bases remaining between them. Germline CDR1 and CDR2: KGHSH and LQKENI. The CDR3 is 15 amino acids. The chain's CDR3 is CASSPRGVSNQPQHF. CDR3 nucleotide sequence: TGTGCCAGCTCACCACGGGGAGTTAGCAATCAGCCCCAGCATTTT.

This clonotype showed up many times. V is TRBV29-1 and J is TRBJ2-3; the D call may be TRBD1 or TRBD2 (5 bases each). Per germline, CDR1 SQVTM and CDR2 ANQGSEA. V was trimmed by 6 bases and J by 1 base, leaving 11 bases between them. The CDR3 runs 13 residues. The CDR3 protein is CSVPGTGTDTQYF. Written as DNA, the CDR3 is TGCAGCGTCCCAGGGACGGGCACAGATACGCAGTATTTT.

This clonotype occurred many times. The chain couples TRBV4-3 to TRBJ1-3; D unclear. V was clipped by 7 bases and J by 1 base, with 14 bases between them. Per the germline V gene, CDR1 is LGHNA and CDR2 is YSLEER. This CDR3 spans 15 amino acids. The CDR3 DNA reads TGCGCCAGCACTCCTAAGGGCCAATCTGGAAACACCATATATTTT. Translated, it gives CASTPKGQSGNTIYF.

The sample holds many counts of this clonotype. This sequence joins TRBV5-1 and TRBJ2-6; the match to TRBD1 covers 8 bases. Germline V CDR1 and CDR2: SGHRS, YFSETQ. Trimming at V came to 4 bases and at J to 1 base, leaving 7 bases not matched to a gene. The length of the CDR3 is 17 residues. The CDR3 loop reads CASSPGQVLSGANVLTF. The CDR3 DNA sequence: TGCGCCAGCAGCCCGGGACAGGTTCTATCTGGGGCCAACGTCCTGACTTTC.

In this sample, this clonotype turned up once. A clone one base away is much larger, so this may be a read error. The CDR3 DNA follows: TGCAGCGTTGAAACGTCAGGGGGATTGGGCGCCTACACCTTC. It encodes CSVETSGGLGAYTF. The rearrangement uses TRBV29-1 and TRBJ1-2, with 7 nucleotides matching TRBD1. CDR1 and CDR2 (germline): SQVTM, ANQGSEA. V gave up 2 bases and J gave up 10 bases; unmatched junction bases: 13. The CDR3 totals 14 residues.

This clonotype has a count of ten or more. The chain is built from TRBV7-2 and TRBJ2-7, with D possibly matching TRBD1 (5 bases). With 1 base removed from V and 2 bases from J, the gap between germline ends came to 12 bases. The V gene's germline CDR1 is SGHTA and CDR2 FQGNSA. CDR3 length equals 15 residues. The CDR3 here is CASSLGYRSTYEQYF. DNA of the CDR3: TGTGCCAGCAGCTTAGGGTACAGGAGTACCTACGAGCAGTACTTC.

The V and J genes are TRBV11-2 and TRBJ2-5; 8 nucleotides agree with TRBD1. The CDR3 is 15 amino acids. CDR1 and CDR2 from the germline V gene are SGHAT and FQNNGV. With V trimmed by 3 bases and J by 5 bases, 8 bases remained unmatched. CDR3 amino acids: CASSFRQGARETQYF. Written as DNA, the CDR3 is TGTGCCAGCAGCTTTCGGCAGGGGGCCCGGGAGACCCAGTACTTC.

This clonotype was counted at least ten times. This chain connects TRBV14 to TRBJ2-1; 7 bases are shared with TRBD2. Germline V lookup: CDR1 SGHDN, CDR2 FVKESK. This CDR3 comprises 13 residues. J lost 10 bases, V lost 3 bases, and 6 bases had no gene match. The CDR3 sequence is CASSQQLASEQFF. Here the CDR3 DNA reads TGTGCCAGCAGCCAGCAACTAGCGTCCGAGCAGTTCTTC.

This clonotype was counted at least ten times. V and J are TRBV28 and TRBJ2-5, with D possibly being TRBD2 (7 bases). Germline V gives CDR1 MDHEN, CDR2 SYDVKM. The CDR3 loop spans 15 amino acids. The V end was cut by 5 bases, the J end by 13 bases, with 26 bases between. CDR3 in amino acids: CASSPEGGRRKVGYF. DNA for the CDR3: TGTGCCAGCAGTCCCGAGGGGGGGCGCCGGAAGGTGGGGTACTTC.